This T cell receptor (beta chain) was recorded in a study of cytomegalovirus exposure and HLA in healthy donors. Overall study findings and caveats: HLA-A and HLA-B allele assignments for most subjects were reportedly predicted accurately using TCR beta sequences.

The PCR employed 60 Vbeta primers together with 13 Jbeta primers. The assay was immunoSEQ multiplex PCR, and TCRdb's table has in-frame clones only and misses some. The table has approximately 85,000 clones, less than 65% seen once. CDR1 and CDR2 (germline): SGHTA, FQGNSA. With 0 bases clipped from V and 0 bases from J, the junction kept 10 bases outside the gene matches. The CDR3 totals 19 residues. Note on this clone: No antigen is known for it.

The sequence was collected from a woman younger than 45 in good health and CMV-seropositive. The sequencing input was PBMCs. The V gene is TRBV7-2, the J gene TRBJ1-4, with 7 bases fitting TRBD1. Here the CDR3 reads CASSLARGAGGATNEKLFF. Here the CDR3 DNA reads TGTGCCAGCAGCTTAGCTAGGGGGGCAGGGGGTGCAACTAATGAAAAACTGTTTTTT.